These 30 T cell receptor beta chains came from one sample sequenced in a study of T cell repertoires in cytomegalovirus infection (dated by TCRdb to between 2018 and 2021). The listed sequencing device is Illumina HiSeq 1500. The raw public data were reprocessed by TCRdb itself: fastp quality trimming at Q25, MiXCR clonotype calling, in-frame beta chains only. Every entry covers one CDR3 protein and lists the most common genes and DNA from its rows. The sample yields approximately 180,000 distinct CDR3 sequences; roughly 9% were counted once. Jointly, the top ten make up about 4.6% of the sample. The sequenced material came from PBMCs. The receptors come from a human donor in good health (CMV status not recorded). Some clones in this sample may be carry-over from other donors' samples.

This chain uses TRBV7-6 with TRBJ2-5; D not resolved. The V gene lost 0 bases and the J gene lost 5 bases, with 10 bases spanning the gap. Germline CDR1 SGHVS, CDR2 FNYEAQ. The CDR3 runs 14 residues. CDR3 loop: CASSLAVLKETQYF. CDR3 nucleotides: TGTGCCAGCAGCTTAGCGGTTCTTAAGGAGACCCAGTACTTC. The full variable domain, its missing parts supplied by reference TRBV7-6 and TRBJ2-5, is GAGVSQSPRYKVTKRGQDVALRCDPISGHVSLYWYRQALGQGPEFLTYFNYEAQQDKSGLPNDRFSAERPEGSISTLTIQRTEQRDSAMYRCASSLAVLKETQYFGPGTRLLVL.

The gene calls are TRBV15 and TRBJ1-2; 7 bases map to TRBD1. This CDR3 has 16 residues. From germline, CDR1 is LNHNV and CDR2 YYDKDF (reference sequence). V was pared by 3 bases and J by 8 bases, with 15 bases of the junction left unmatched. CDR3 nucleotides: TGTGCCACCAGCAGGGGTACGGGGACAGCGACCCGAGGCTACACCTTC. Amino acid sequence: CATSRGTGTATRGYTF.

This clonotype was observed at least ten times. The J gene is TRBJ1-1, the V gene TRBV2, with a possible D match to TRBD1 (5 bases). CDR1 and CDR2 (germline): SNHLY, FYNNEI. CDR3 length equals 11 residues. Trimming shortened V by 8 bases and J by 10 bases, and 14 bases separated the two germline ends. CDR3 in DNA: TGTGCCAGCGGGGCTGAATTGTTAGCTTTCTTT. Its translation: CASGAELLAFF.

This clonotype showed up many times. The CDR3 here is CASSLRVFRDRGPDTEAFF. The CDR3 coding sequence is TGTGCCAGCAGCTTACGGGTGTTCCGGGACAGGGGGCCGGATACTGAAGCTTTCTTT. The chain joins TRBV7-2 to TRBJ1-1; 12 bases match TRBD1. The CDR3 has 19 residues. With 2 bases clipped from V and 5 bases from J, the junction kept 15 bases outside the gene matches. Germline CDR1 SGHTA, CDR2 FQGNSA.

This clonotype has a count of ten or more. The CDR3 coding sequence is TGCGCCAGCAGCTTGGGAGAGACCGGATCTTCGCAGTATTTT. This translates into CASSLGETGSSQYF. The chain links TRBV5-1 to TRBJ2-3; D not certain. CDR3 length equals 14 residues. V was trimmed by 0 bases and J by 10 bases, leaving 15 bases between them. Germline V gene data show CDR1 as SGHRS and CDR2 as YFSETQ.

This clonotype came up many times. The V and J genes are TRBV14 and TRBJ2-5; D might be TRBD1 or TRBD2, each matching 5 bases. In germline, CDR1 is SGHDN, CDR2 FVKESK. Trimming left V 4 bases short and J 0 bases short, with 12 bases between. The CDR3 is 15 amino acids. The CDR3 DNA reads as TGTGCCAGCAGCCCGGGACCGAGGTACCAAGAGACCCAGTACTTC. As protein: CASSPGPRYQETQYF. The full variable domain, rest sourced from reference TRBV14 and TRBJ2-5, is EAGVTQFPSHSVIEKGQTVTLRCDPISGHDNLYWYRRVMGKEIKFLLHFVKESKQDESGMPNNRFLAERTGGTYSTLKVQPAELEDSGVYFCASSPGPRYQETQYFGPGTRLLVL.

This clonotype occurred a few times. This sequence joins TRBV27 and TRBJ1-6, with a tentative D call TRBD1 (6 bases). In germline, CDR1 is MNHEY, CDR2 SMNVEV (reference sequence). The CDR3 covers 15 residues. V lost 5 bases to trimming and J lost 3 bases, with 11 bases between them. CDR3 sequence: CASSQDRFYNSPLHF. The CDR3 DNA follows: TGTGCCAGCAGTCAGGACAGATTCTATAATTCACCCCTCCACTTT.

This clonotype showed up many times. This rearrangement joins TRBV7-2 to TRBJ2-7; 7 bases agree with TRBD1. CDR3 length: 14 residues. Germline assignment: CDR1 SGHTA and CDR2 FQGNSA. The J segment lost 2 bases and the V segment lost 4 bases, leaving 5 bases of the junction unmatched. CDR3 amino acids: CASSSGQAPYEQYF. The CDR3 DNA follows: TGTGCCAGCAGCTCCGGACAGGCCCCCTACGAGCAGTACTTC.

This clonotype was observed many times. The V and J genes are TRBV6-2 or TRBV6-3 and TRBJ2-1; no firm D call. The CDR3 is 16 amino acids. Germline CDR1 MNHEY, CDR2 SVGEGT. V was clipped by 0 bases and J by 7 bases, with 16 bases between them. The DNA for the CDR3 is TGTGCCAGCAGTTACTCGAAAGTGGGAATTGGGAATGAGCAGTTCTTC. This codes for CASSYSKVGIGNEQFF.

CDR3 amino acids: CASSQDPASTTFF. The CDR3 region has the DNA TGCGCCAGCAGCCAAGACCCGGCTTCGACAACGTTCTTC. V and J are TRBV4-1 and TRBJ2-1; D remains unclear. The V gene's germline CDR1 is MGHRA and CDR2 YSYEKL. The CDR3 sequence is 13 residues long. V lost 0 bases and J lost 15, with 15 bases in between.

This clonotype was counted at least ten times. The CDR3 region is CASSPRGRGALGNTIYF. Here the CDR3 DNA reads TGTGCCAGCAGCCCTCGGGGCCGTGGTGCATTAGGAAACACCATATATTTT. The chain joins TRBV7-2 to TRBJ1-3; D possibly corresponds to TRBD1 (5 bases). CDR1 SGHTA and CDR2 FQGNSA come from the germline V gene. V was cut by 5 bases and J by 4 bases, with 21 bases left in between. The CDR3 consists of 17 residues.

This clonotype has at least ten counts. The V and J genes are TRBV7-8 and TRBJ2-1; 13 nucleotides agree with TRBD2. J lost 0 bases, V lost 5 bases, and 4 bases had no gene match. The CDR3 covers 17 residues. Germline V lookup: CDR1 SGHVS, CDR2 FQNEAQ. CDR3 region: CASSPGLAGDSYNEQFF. The CDR3 region has the DNA TGTGCCAGCAGCCCTGGACTAGCGGGGGACTCCTACAATGAGCAGTTCTTC.

This clonotype was observed at least ten times. The J gene is TRBJ1-1, the V gene TRBV20-1; 7 bases fit TRBD1. The germline V gene encodes CDR1 DFQATT and CDR2 SNEGSKA (reference sequence). CDR3 length: 14 amino acids. V lost 3 bases and J lost 0; bases outside the gene matches: 4. Here the CDR3 reads CSASMGQLNTEAFF. Here the CDR3 DNA reads TGCAGTGCTAGTATGGGACAGTTGAACACTGAAGCTTTCTTT.

This clonotype has just a few counts. The rearrangement uses TRBV20-1 and TRBJ2-1; D is ambiguous. CDR3 length: 12 amino acids. V was shortened by 0 bases and J by 6 bases, with 6 bases between the two germline ends. In germline, CDR1 is DFQATT, CDR2 SNEGSKA (reference sequence). CDR3 nucleotide sequence: TGCAGTGCTAGAGATCCGGTCAATGAGCAGTTCTTC. Translating it yields CSARDPVNEQFF.

Details on this clonotype: This may arise from a read error, as a much more abundant clone is one base away. This chain links TRBV6-2 or TRBV6-3 with TRBJ2-1, with D unclear. CDR1 and CDR2 (germline): MNHEY, SVGEGT. CDR3 length: 18 amino acids. The CDR3 bases are TGTGCCGGCAGTTACTCGCCGGCTTCCAGGTTCGGTGTGAATGAGCAGTTCTTC. Amino acid sequence: CAGSYSPASRFGVNEQFF.

This clonotype was detected only a few times. V usage is TRBV20-1 and J usage is TRBJ2-7, with 10 bases lining up with TRBD2. The ends lost 1 base at V and 5 bases at J; junction bases unmatched: 2. The CDR3 totals 13 residues. In germline, CDR1 is DFQATT, CDR2 SNEGSKA (reference sequence). In DNA form, the CDR3 reads TGCAGTGCTAGAGTAGCGGGGGGCCACGAGCAGTACTTC. Protein: CSARVAGGHEQYF.

This clonotype was found many times. V gene TRBV7-2 combines with J gene TRBJ2-2, with D hard to call. The CDR3 sequence is 15 residues long. Trimming left V 5 bases short and J 0 bases short, with 10 bases between. Germline CDR1 and CDR2: SGHTA and FQGNSA. Written as DNA, the CDR3 is TGTGCCAGCAGCCCGGTGCGGACGAACACCGGGGAGCTGTTTTTT. It codes for CASSPVRTNTGELFF.

Concerning this clonotype: A much larger clone lies a single base off, so this may be a read error. For the CDR3, the DNA is TGTGCCAACAGCTCAGCGGGACTACCTAACAATGAGCAGTTCTTC. Translated: CANSSAGLPNNEQFF. The V and J genes are TRBV7-9 and TRBJ2-1; TRBD2 aligns across 7 bases. The CDR3 has 15 amino acids. Germline CDR1 SEHNR, CDR2 FQNEAQ (reference sequence).

This rearrangement joins TRBV28 to TRBJ2-5, with D perhaps given as TRBD1 or TRBD2 (6 bases each). V was clipped by 6 bases and J by 5 bases, with 16 bases between them. Germline V gene sequence: CDR1 MDHEN, CDR2 SYDVKM. The CDR3 has 14 residues. The CDR3 protein is CASSPNGGGETQYF. The CDR3, as DNA: TGTGCCAGCAGCCCAAACGGGGGCGGCGAGACCCAGTACTTC.

This clonotype came up many times. The chain has TRBV7-3 and TRBJ2-2; TRBD1 might be the D (6 bases). The V gene's germline CDR1 is SGHTA and CDR2 FQGTGA. V lost 2 bases to trimming and J lost 6 bases, with 13 bases between them. CDR3 length: 15 residues. The CDR3 loop reads CASSLPQGYPGELFF. CDR3 coding DNA: TGTGCCAGCAGCTTACCCCAGGGGTACCCCGGGGAGCTGTTTTTT.

This clonotype has ten or more counts. This chain links TRBV4-3 with TRBJ2-3, with D hard to call. The CDR3 is 14 amino acids. V was pared by 1 base and J by 3 bases, with 8 bases between. Germline CDR1 and CDR2: LGHNA and YSLEER. The CDR3 sequence: CASSQGWGTDTQYF. CDR3 sequence (DNA): TGCGCCAGCAGCCAAGGGTGGGGAACAGATACGCAGTATTTT.

In its sample, this clonotype was seen a few times. The chain carries TRBV9 and TRBJ2-3; D uncertain. Germline CDR1 reads SGDLS; CDR2 reads YYNGEE. This CDR3 is 15 amino acids long. The V end lost 3 bases, the J end lost 4 bases, and 15 bases lay between the germline ends. Written as DNA, the CDR3 is TGTGCCAGCAGCGCCGAAGGACGCCCCCCAGATACGCAGTATTTT. It yields the protein CASSAEGRPPDTQYF.

This clonotype was seen repeatedly, ten times or more. This rearrangement joins TRBV19 to TRBJ1-1; D is possibly TRBD1 (5 bases). V dropped 1 base and J dropped 4 bases, with 10 bases sitting between them. This CDR3 contains 14 residues. Germline V lookup: CDR1 LNHDA, CDR2 SQIVND (reference sequence). The CDR3 sequence is CASSIGSGSTEAFF. The CDR3, as DNA: TGTGCCAGTAGTATAGGGTCAGGGTCCACTGAAGCTTTCTTT.

This clonotype was detected ten times or more. V usage is TRBV29-1 and J usage is TRBJ2-1, with 9 bases aligning to TRBD1. The V gene end was trimmed by 6 bases and the J gene end by 7 bases; junction bases not matched to a gene: 7. CDR3 length: 13 residues. CDR1 is SQVTM and CDR2 is ANQGSEA in the germline V gene. The DNA of the CDR3 is TGCAGCGTGGCCGGGACAGGGTTTAATGAGCAGTTCTTC. Translated: CSVAGTGFNEQFF.

The J gene is TRBJ1-3, the V gene TRBV29-1, with a tentative D call TRBD1 (6 bases). The CDR3 sequence is 15 residues long. The V gene lost 6 bases and the J gene lost 0 bases, with 15 bases spanning the gap. Germline-derived CDR1 and CDR2 are SQVTM and ANQGSEA. The CDR3 nucleotides are TGCAGCGTGGCCACGGGACAAAACTCTGGAAACACCATATATTTT. Protein: CSVATGQNSGNTIYF.

Ten or more counts support this clonotype. The rearrangement links TRBV7-2 to TRBJ2-7; D gene uncertain. The CDR3 length is 14 residues. Germline-derived CDR1 and CDR2 are SGHTA and FQGNSA. V was trimmed by 3 bases and J by 6 bases, leaving 15 bases between them. This CDR3 is CASSFGEGIGEQYF. DNA of the CDR3: TGTGCCAGCAGCTTCGGTGAAGGTATCGGCGAGCAGTACTTC.

This clonotype has just a few counts. The genes are TRBV20-1 and TRBJ2-3, with 15 bases lining up with TRBD2. This CDR3 is built from 16 residues. CDR1 is DFQATT, CDR2 SNEGSKA, per germline (reference sequence). J lost 1 base, V lost 5 bases, and 4 bases had no gene match. The CDR3 sequence is CSAGGLAGGGTDTQYF. The CDR3 nucleotides are TGCAGTGCTGGGGGACTAGCGGGAGGTGGCACAGATACGCAGTATTTT.

This clonotype was recorded a few times. The rearrangement links TRBV6-2 or TRBV6-3 to TRBJ2-7, with 8 positions matching TRBD2. Germline lookup yields CDR1 MNHEY and CDR2 SVGEGT. Losses at the gene ends were 5 bases for V and 5 bases for J; bases not matched to a gene: 5. The CDR3 spans 13 residues. CDR3 bases: TGTGCCAGCAGTCCAGCGGGAGTCGACGAGCAGTACTTC. It translates to CASSPAGVDEQYF.

The chain uses TRBV13 and TRBJ2-5, with D maybe TRBD2 (6 bases). Deletions cut 6 bases from V and 1 base from J, with 12 bases between. The CDR3 is 14 residues long. Germline values: CDR1 PRHDT, CDR2 FYEKMQ (reference sequence). DNA of the CDR3: TGTGCCAGCAGAACCCGGGGGATCCAAGAGACCCAGTACTTC. The encoded protein is CASRTRGIQETQYF.

This chain connects TRBV5-6 to TRBJ2-2, with 8 bases matching TRBD2. The trim removed 3 bases at V and 5 bases at J, leaving 9 bases unmatched. Germline lookup yields CDR1 SGHDT and CDR2 YYEEEE. This CDR3 comprises 16 residues. The chain's CDR3 is CASSSGGTVLTGELFF. CDR3 bases: TGTGCCAGCAGCTCGGGGGGGACCGTCCTGACCGGGGAGCTGTTTTTT.